The T cell receptor (beta chain) described here comes from a study of control samples from healthy donors and cancer patients. The method was immunoSEQ multiplex PCR; TCRdb's version includes in-frame clones alone and lacks a portion of them. Altogether around 130,000 clones are present, about 90% being singletons, with the ten largest covering 6% to 9.5%. CDR3 length: 14 residues. Germline V CDR1 and CDR2: MDHEN, SYDVKM. The V gene end was trimmed by 9 bases and the J gene end by 3 bases; junction bases not matched to a gene: 9. This clonotype was sampled from a man aged 45-65 years with head and neck cancer. This rearrangement joins TRBV28 to TRBJ2-7, with 9 bases identical to TRBD1. The sequencing input was PBMCs. The CDR3 DNA is TGTGCCAGTCTCCCGGGGGACAGGGACTACGAGCAGTACTTC. Encoded protein: CASLPGDRDYEQYF.